Given below is one TCR beta chain in context. Its specificity is unknown. Specified time point: week 11, during vaccination. A single vaccine dose contained 300 ug of mutant IDH1 20-mer peptide, and topical imiquimod was used with it. CDR3 length equals 13 residues. V dropped 4 bases and J dropped 2 bases, with 9 bases sitting between them. The germline V gene has CDR1 SGHRS and CDR2 YFSETQ. The entry originates in a study of a mutant IDH1 vaccine in newly diagnosed glioma. Across the whole study: Beginning 4-6 weeks after radiotherapy alone, or with temozolomide cycles, vaccination took place. Study-level points and caveats: Seemingly, top peripheral T cell clonotype changes bore no relation to pseudoprogression.

Clones were read by immunoSEQ multiplex PCR, and TCRdb kept only the in-frame ones, dropping some. The repertoire holds roughly 120,000 clones, around 80% seen once, with 4.5% to 7% in the top ten. The chain recombines TRBV5-1 with TRBJ1-2; D may be TRBD1 (5 bases). The specimen comprised PBMCs, sampled from a glioma patient whose treatment included an IDH1 peptide vaccine. This clonotype originated in a man aged 35 to 55 with glioma. The CDR3 DNA follows: TGCGCCAGCAGCGTTAAGGGGAACTATGGCTACACCTTC. The encoded protein is CASSVKGNYGYTF.